The 11 T cell receptor beta chains below all came from one sample that was sequenced in a study of shared clonotypes between healthy human individuals. Clones were read by immunoSEQ multiplex PCR, and TCRdb kept only the in-frame ones, dropping some. Altogether just over 2,000,000 clones are present, approximately 95% being singletons, with the ten largest covering 1% to 1.3%. CD8 cells regarded as naive lacked CD45RO, were positively chosen for CCR7, and omitted terminally differentiated effector memory CD45RA+ cells. The sequenced sample consisted of naive CD8+ T cells sorted from blood. The receptors shown here come from a man between 18 and 29 years old in good health.

The chain carries TRBV7-9 and TRBJ1-2, with unresolved D. The CDR3 contains 16 residues. CDR1 is SEHNR and CDR2 is FQNEAQ in the germline V gene (reference sequence). V was cut by 1 base and J by 0 bases, with 12 bases left in between. CDR3 bases: TGTGCCAGCAGCTTAGGAACACCCTACCCTAACTATGGCTACACCTTC. Its translation is CASSLGTPYPNYGYTF. Full variable domain (outside the CDR3, taken from reference TRBV7-9 and TRBJ1-2): DTGVSQNPRHKITKRGQNVTFRCDPISEHNRLYWYRQTLGQGPEFLTYFQNEAQLEKSRLLSDRFSAERPKGSFSTLEIQRTEQGDSAMYLCASSLGTPYPNYGYTFGSGTRLTVV.

The chain is built from TRBV11-2 and TRBJ2-2; tentative D call: TRBD2 (6 bases). V lost 2 bases to trimming and J lost 0 bases, with 13 bases between them. The CDR3 is 17 amino acids. Germline V lookup: CDR1 SGHAT, CDR2 FQNNGV. The CDR3 reads CASSLTRGKSNTGELFF. As DNA, the CDR3 is TGTGCCAGCAGCTTAACACGGGGGAAATCGAACACCGGGGAGCTGTTTTTT.

The chain is built from TRBV2 and TRBJ1-5; D is possibly TRBD1 (5 bases). The CDR3 extends over 16 amino acids. Trimming stripped 2 bases from V and 4 bases from J, with 15 bases between. The germline CDR1 and CDR2 sequences are SNHLY and FYNNEI. CDR3 in DNA: TGTGCCAGCAGTGAAATTCCCAGGGAAGGAAATCAGCCCCAGCATTTT. It yields the protein CASSEIPREGNQPQHF.

With respect to this clone: Other DNA sequences in the sample encode the same CDR3. V usage is TRBV28 and J usage is TRBJ2-7; no definite D call. Trimming left V 4 bases short and J 0 bases short, with 10 bases between. CDR3 length: 14 residues. From germline, CDR1 is MDHEN and CDR2 SYDVKM. DNA of the CDR3: TGTGCCAGCAGTTACAGAGGAGTCTCCTACGAGCAGTACTTC. Its protein product is CASSYRGVSYEQYF.

Comment on this clone: Other DNA sequences in the same sample also yield this CDR3. Written as DNA, the CDR3 is TGTGCCAGCAGTTTAGGGAGGCCCAATGAGCAGTTCTTC. As protein: CASSLGRPNEQFF. The chain is built from TRBV27 and TRBJ2-1, with a weak D call TRBD2 (6 bases). Germline V gives CDR1 MNHEY, CDR2 SMNVEV (reference sequence). The CDR3 extends over 13 amino acids. V dropped 2 bases and J dropped 6 bases, with 8 bases sitting between them.

The chain joins TRBV2 to TRBJ1-2, with D uncertain. The V end lost 7 bases, the J end lost 4 bases, and 13 bases lay between the germline ends. Germline V gene data show CDR1 as SNHLY and CDR2 as FYNNEI. This CDR3 spans 13 amino acids. The CDR3 spells CASTGEEAYGYTF. As DNA, the CDR3 is TGTGCCAGCACCGGTGAAGAGGCCTATGGCTACACCTTC.

The CDR3 DNA reads as TGTGCCAGCAGTGAAACGGGTAGAGGCAACACCATATATTTT. Encoded protein: CASSETGRGNTIYF. This sequence joins TRBV6-1 and TRBJ1-3; D call uncertain. The CDR3 is made up of 14 amino acids. CDR1 and CDR2 from the germline V gene are MNHNS and SASEGT. V was cut by 2 bases and J by 7 bases, with 12 bases left in between.

The genes are TRBV14 and TRBJ2-7, with 7 positions matching TRBD1. The CDR3 is made up of 14 amino acids. The germline V gene encodes CDR1 SGHDN and CDR2 FVKESK. V lost 0 bases and J lost 2; bases outside the gene matches: 1. The CDR3, as DNA: TGTGCCAGCAGCCAAGAGGGGACAGCCTACGAGCAGTACTTC. It codes for CASSQEGTAYEQYF.

The genes are TRBV27 and TRBJ2-3, with D uncertain. This CDR3 has 15 amino acids. Germline V gene lookup returns CDR1 MNHEY and CDR2 SMNVEV (reference sequence). V dropped 6 bases and J dropped 4 bases, with 17 bases sitting between them. Here the CDR3 DNA reads TGTGCCAGCAGCCCGTGGGCGGCCCGGCCAGATACGCAGTATTTT. Protein: CASSPWAARPDTQYF.

The V and J genes are TRBV30 and TRBJ2-4; D may be TRBD2 (7 bases). The germline V gene encodes CDR1 GTSNPN and CDR2 SVGIG (reference sequence). The CDR3 runs 18 residues. V was trimmed by 5 bases and J by 0 bases, leaving 23 bases between them. CDR3 DNA: TGTGCCTGGGGGGGGCTAGCGGATCTCCAATTAGCCAAAAACATTCAGTACTTC. Protein: CAWGGLADLQLAKNIQYF. The full variable domain, rest sourced from reference TRBV30 and TRBJ2-4, is SQTIHQWPATLVQPVGSPLSLECTVEGTSNPNLYWYRQAAGRGLQLLFYSVGIGQISSEVPQNLSASRPQDRQFILSSKKLLLSDSGFYLCAWGGLADLQLAKNIQYFGAGTRLSVL.

The chain recombines TRBV7-2 with TRBJ1-2; D not resolved. This CDR3 is 12 amino acids long. V gave up 11 bases and J gave up 7 bases, with 17 bases separating them. Germline CDR1 SGHTA, CDR2 FQGNSA. CDR3 in amino acids: CAWENFKSGYTF. In nucleotides, the CDR3 is TGTGCCTGGGAAAATTTCAAGAGTGGCTACACCTTC.